The 9 T cell receptor beta chains given below trace back to one sample, sequenced in a study of cytotoxic CD8 clonotypes in ibrutinib-treated CLL. The protocol was immunoSEQ multiplex PCR, while the TCRdb copy is restricted to in-frame clones and leaves out a portion. The sample consists of about 44,000 clones, under 75% of them appearing once. This specimen was PBMCs, taken after 12 months of ibrutinib treatment. These receptors originate from a human donor with chronic lymphocytic leukemia.

This rearrangement joins TRBV27 to TRBJ2-2; TRBD1 agrees at 9 bases. The germline CDR1 and CDR2 sequences are MNHEY and SMNVEV (reference sequence). Germline trimming cut 5 bases from V and 7 bases from J; bases unmatched to any gene: 11. The CDR3 is 16 amino acids. The CDR3 bases are TGTGCCAGCAGTCCCGGGGGGACAGGGATGATCGGGGAGCTGTTTTTT. Protein: CASSPGGTGMIGELFF.

The chain combines TRBV6-5 with TRBJ1-2; D remains unclear. This CDR3 contains 11 residues. Looked up from germline, CDR1 is MNHEY and CDR2 is SVGAGI. V shed 9 bases and J shed 4 bases, with 9 bases lying between them. The CDR3 here is CASRVGYGYTF. The CDR3 nucleotides read TGTGCCAGTAGGGTTGGCTATGGCTACACCTTC.

The chain combines TRBV19 with TRBJ2-2; D not resolved. The CDR3 is 16 amino acids. V lost 5 bases to trimming and J lost 3 bases, with 16 bases between them. Germline V gene lookup returns CDR1 LNHDA and CDR2 SQIVND (reference sequence). DNA of the CDR3: TGTGCCAGTAGTCCCCGGGTAGCCCCCCACACCGGGGAGCTGTTTTTT. It encodes CASSPRVAPHTGELFF.

This chain uses TRBV29-1 with TRBJ1-1; 7 bases map to TRBD1. The CDR3 runs 11 residues. Germline CDR1 reads SQVTM; CDR2 reads ANQGSEA. With 5 bases clipped from V and 6 bases from J, the junction kept 3 bases outside the gene matches. DNA of the CDR3: TGCAGCGTTCACAGGGGCCCTGAAGCTTTCTTT. This translates into CSVHRGPEAFF.

The V gene is TRBV7-9, the J gene TRBJ1-1, with TRBD1 identical over 11 bases. This CDR3 contains 17 residues. CDR1 is SEHNR, CDR2 FQNEAQ, per germline (reference sequence). J gave up 1 base and V 3 bases, and 7 bases lay outside the gene matches. The CDR3: CASSLGQGGYRNTEAFF. The CDR3 DNA reads as TGTGCCAGCAGCTTGGGACAGGGGGGTTATAGGAACACTGAAGCTTTCTTT. Looking up the rest from reference TRBV7-9 and TRBJ1-1 gives the full variable domain: DTGVSQNPRHKITKRGQNVTFRCDPISEHNRLYWYRQTLGQGPEFLTYFQNEAQLEKSRLLSDRFSAERPKGSFSTLEIQRTEQGDSAMYLCASSLGQGGYRNTEAFFGQGTRLTVV.

This rearrangement joins TRBV7-9 to TRBJ1-5; tentatively, D is TRBD1 (5 bases). Germline-derived CDR1 and CDR2 are SEHNR and FQNEAQ (reference sequence). The CDR3 loop spans 15 amino acids. The V end was cut by 5 bases, the J end by 1 base, with 12 bases between. This CDR3 is CASSPVGGSNQPQHF. CDR3 in DNA: TGTGCCAGCAGCCCGGTTGGGGGAAGCAATCAGCCCCAGCATTTT.

This clone was recorded a few times. The gene calls are TRBV6-5 and TRBJ1-1; the D is unclear. The CDR3 runs 13 residues. The germline V gene encodes CDR1 MNHEY and CDR2 SVGAGI. Trimming took 0 bases from V and 11 from J, leaving 13 bases between them. CDR3 residues: CASSYSDSMTAFF. The CDR3 nucleotides are TGTGCCAGCAGTTACTCGGATTCCATGACCGCTTTCTTT.

The gene calls are TRBV10-3 and TRBJ1-4, with no clear D. The length of the CDR3 is 15 residues. V was trimmed by 4 bases and J by 8 bases, leaving 17 bases between them. Per germline, CDR1 ENHRY and CDR2 SYGVKD. For the CDR3, the DNA is TGTGCCATCAGTGCCGAGGACTATCAGAGGGAAAAACTGTTTTTT. Translated: CAISAEDYQREKLFF.

V usage is TRBV29-1 and J usage is TRBJ2-5; 11 bases map to TRBD2. The CDR3 extends over 15 amino acids. The germline V gene encodes CDR1 SQVTM and CDR2 ANQGSEA. V gave up 6 bases and J gave up 1 base; unmatched junction bases: 7. CDR3 loop: CSVAGTSGSQETQYF. CDR3 bases: TGCAGCGTAGCCGGGACTAGCGGAAGCCAAGAGACCCAGTACTTC.